The subject of this entry is one TCR beta chain. What this receptor recognizes is not known. Qualities for individual bases were not recorded, and no much larger clone is one base off. The immunoSEQ Assay, a bias-controlled multiplex PCR, was used to amplify TCRbeta CDR3 regions from genomic DNA. In the source study's methods: Nucleated cell counts per sample were estimated from amplification of reference gene primers within the assay. Sequence reads were collapsed and filtered to measure the absolute abundance of every unique TCRbeta CDR3 rearrangement. For each sample, productive Simpson clonality was calculated by taking the square root of Simpson's diversity index across productive rearrangements. This immuneACCESS table, as held by TCRdb, lists in-frame sequences with V and J called but not all clones. Of the missing ones, under half trace to an unresolved V gene in checked studies; the others have no known cause. V and J calls and clone size follow that table, whereas D and trimming were derived from the DNA. This sample gives around 250,000 clones in total; roughly 80% of them show up just once. Together, the top ten hold around 3.5% of the sample.

This record comes from a study of blood T cell repertoires in COVID-19 (dated by TCRdb to the early 2020s). General notes on the study: Collaborator samples came from the United States, Italy and Spain and covered acute and convalescent phases of COVID-19. The prospective study material was composed of cDNA or gDNA derived from T cells, B-cell-depleted T cells, or PBMCs. Subjects who had been exposed to COVID-19, were actively infected with it, or had recovered from it provided the deeply sampled blood TCRbeta repertoires that made up the dataset. The repertoires were made available in a free public database intended to serve as a resource for research on the immune response to SARS-CoV-2. Samples came from the ongoing ImmuneRACE study (first 160 participants) plus 1,254 subjects from 6 global collaborators. Nearly every sample came with metadata listing a de-identified subject ID, COVID-19 status, age in years and sex. Where available, HLA class I and class II types were obtained from metadata supplied by the sample provider rather than from assay-based typing. Study-level results and caveats: The quantity of clinical and demographic metadata differed by source and by participant and was supplied without curation.

Each collaborating institution followed its own protocols to collect whole blood in K2EDTA tubes. Collaborator samples were shipped for TCRbeta analysis as frozen whole blood, isolated PBMCs, or DNA extracted from either sample type. The germline ends are 12 bases apart after V is trimmed by 0 bases and J by 6 bases. For CDR1 and CDR2, the germline V gene (reference sequence) lists SGHNT and YYREEE. The CDR3, cysteine through phenylalanine, is 14 amino acids long. The sequence is cut down to CDR3 DNA, 42 bases in frame from base 1. Sequences were obtained from peripheral blood. The sequence was obtained from a woman younger than 35 with acute or convalescent COVID-19. The chain uses TRBV5-4 and TRBJ1-2; a confident D gene designation cannot be given. CDR3 protein: CASSLDLEQHGYTF. The DNA sequence is given as TGTGCCAGCAGCTTGGACCTGGAGCAGCATGGCTACACCTTC.